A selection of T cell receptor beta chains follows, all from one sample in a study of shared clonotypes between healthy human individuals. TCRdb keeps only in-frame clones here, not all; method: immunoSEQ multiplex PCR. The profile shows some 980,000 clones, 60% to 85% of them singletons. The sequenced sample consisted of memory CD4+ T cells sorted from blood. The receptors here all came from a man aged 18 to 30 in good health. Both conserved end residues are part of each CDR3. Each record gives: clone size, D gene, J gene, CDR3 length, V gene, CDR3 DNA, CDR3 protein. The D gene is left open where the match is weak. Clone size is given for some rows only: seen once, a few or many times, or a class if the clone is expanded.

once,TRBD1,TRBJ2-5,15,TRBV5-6,TGTGCCAGCAGCGGACTGACAGGGGGGTTAGAGACCCAGTACTTC,CASSGLTGGLETQYF
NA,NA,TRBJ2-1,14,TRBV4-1,TGCGCCAGCAGCCAAGTCATCAGCTACAATGAGCAGTTCTTC,CASSQVISYNEQFF
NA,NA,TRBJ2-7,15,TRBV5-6,TGTGCCAGCAGCTGGGACGGTCCTAGCCCCTACGAGCAGTACTTC,CASSWDGPSPYEQYF
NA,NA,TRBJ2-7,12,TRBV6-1,TGTGCCAGCAGTGTCCAGGGTTACGAGCAGTACTTC,CASSVQGYEQYF
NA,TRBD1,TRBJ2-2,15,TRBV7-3,TGTGCCAGCAGCCCGCGGACAGGGGGCACCGGGGAGCTGTTTTTT,CASSPRTGGTGELFF
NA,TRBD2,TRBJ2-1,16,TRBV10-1,TGCGCCAGCAGTGGGACCCCGGGACTAGCGTCCAATGAGCAGTTCTTC,CASSGTPGLASNEQFF
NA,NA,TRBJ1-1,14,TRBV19,TGTGCCAGTAGTACCCAAACGGGGGACACTGAAGCTTTCTTT,CASSTQTGDTEAFF
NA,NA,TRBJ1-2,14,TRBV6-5,TGTGCCAGCACCCCCGGGGGGGAGAACTATGGCTACACCTTC,CASTPGGENYGYTF
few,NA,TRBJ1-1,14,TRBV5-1,TGCGCCAGCAGTCAACAGGGTACGAACACTGAAGCTTTCTTT,CASSQQGTNTEAFF
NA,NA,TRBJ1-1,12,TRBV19,TGTGCCAGTTCCGGGAAGAACACTGAAGCTTTCTTT,CASSGKNTEAFF
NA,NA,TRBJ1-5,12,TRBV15,TGTGCCACCAGCAGAGATTTCCAGCCCCAGCATTTT,CATSRDFQPQHF
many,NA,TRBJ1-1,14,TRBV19,TGTGCCAGTAGTAAGTCACAGGGAAACACTGAAGCTTTCTTT,CASSKSQGNTEAFF
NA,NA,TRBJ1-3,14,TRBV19,TGTGCCAGTAGTCTAGGGGGGGCGTTGAACACCATATATTTT,CASSLGGALNTIYF
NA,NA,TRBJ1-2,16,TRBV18,TGTGCCAGCTCACCAAATGGGGGGTACTCCAACTATGGCTACACCTTC,CASSPNGGYSNYGYTF
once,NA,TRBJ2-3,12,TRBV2,TGTGCCAGCAGAGGCACCACAGATACGCAGTATTTT,CASRGTTDTQYF
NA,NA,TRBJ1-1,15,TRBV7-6,TGTGCCAGCAGCTTAGCTTATCAGACCAACACTGAAGCTTTCTTT,CASSLAYQTNTEAFF